The rows below give T cell receptor beta chains drawn from one sample of a study of blood T cell repertoires in COVID-19. Method: immunoSEQ multiplex PCR; TCRdb's copy keeps in-frame clones and lacks some. The sample has 650,000 to 800,000 clones; over 80% are singletons. The specimen was peripheral blood. These receptor sequences come from a woman younger than 30 with acute or convalescent COVID-19. The CDR3 runs from the conserved cysteine through the conserved F or W. The order of the fields is D gene, clone size, V gene, J gene, CDR3 protein, CDR3 DNA. The D gene is left open where the match is weak. Expanded clones get a size class; other rows say once, few or many, or leave the size out.

.	.	TRBV5-6	TRBJ1-4	CASTWGPGGKLFF	TGTGCCAGCACCTGGGGGCCCGGTGGAAAACTGTTTTTT
TRBD1	.	TRBV5-1	TRBJ1-4	CASSLVGTGALGELFF	TGCGCCAGCAGCTTGGTGGGGACAGGGGCCCTGGGGGAACTGTTTTTT
.	.	TRBV7-3	TRBJ2-2	CASSSDSYTGELFF	TGTGCCAGCAGCTCTGACTCATACACCGGGGAGCTGTTTTTT
TRBD1	.	TRBV27	TRBJ1-5	CASRLNRGQPQHF	TGTGCCAGCAGACTTAACAGGGGCCAGCCCCAGCATTTT
TRBD1	.	TRBV29-1	TRBJ2-4	CSVEGGALAKNIQYF	TGCAGCGTCGAAGGGGGCGCGTTAGCCAAAAACATTCAGTACTTC
.	.	TRBV3-1/TRBV3-2	TRBJ1-2	CASSQVAQRGYGYTF	TGTGCCAGCAGCCAAGTGGCCCAGCGTGGTTATGGCTACACCTTC
TRBD2	once	TRBV9	TRBJ2-3	CASSRDYQRDTQYF	TGTGCCAGCAGCCGGGACTACCAGCGGGATACGCAGTATTTT
.	.	TRBV27	TRBJ2-3	CAGSLGGKSKDTQYF	TGTGCCGGCAGTTTAGGAGGGAAGAGCAAAGATACGCAGTATTTT
TRBD1	few	TRBV7-9	TRBJ1-2	CASSLATTGSSGYTF	TGTGCCAGCAGCTTAGCGACGACAGGGTCTTCTGGCTACACCTTC
.	.	TRBV5-1	TRBJ2-7	CASSFGVTGPYEQYF	TGCGCCAGCAGCTTTGGGGTGACAGGACCCTACGAGCAGTACTTC
.	.	TRBV20-1	TRBJ1-1	CSQGEAFF	TGCAGCCAGGGTGAAGCTTTCTTT
.	.	TRBV30	TRBJ2-2	CAWSVPGGGQAAGELFF	TGTGCCTGGAGTGTACCTGGGGGGGGCCAGGCTGCCGGGGAGCTGTTTTTT
.	.	TRBV7-9	TRBJ1-3	CASSGEISGNTIYF	TGTGCCAGCAGTGGGGAGATCTCTGGAAACACCATATATTTT
TRBD2	.	TRBV5-4	TRBJ2-5	CASSFGSGTTQETQYF	TGTGCCAGCAGCTTTGGGTCAGGGACTACCCAAGAGACCCAGTACTTC
TRBD1	.	TRBV30	TRBJ1-5	CAWSTGGQQPQHF	TGTGCCTGGAGCACAGGGGGCCAGCAGCCCCAGCATTTT
.	.	TRBV9	TRBJ2-1	CASSTSGTEGSNEQFF	TGTGCCAGCAGCACCTCCGGGACGGAGGGGTCCAATGAGCAGTTCTTC
.	.	TRBV7-6	TRBJ1-5	CASSSVFNQPQHF	TGTGCCAGCAGCTCGGTTTTCAATCAGCCCCAGCATTTT
.	.	TRBV4-3	TRBJ2-7	CASSLSQGYEQYF	TGCGCCAGCAGCCTCTCCCAGGGATACGAGCAGTACTTC
.	once	TRBV6-6	TRBJ1-2	CASSNRDPSGYTF	TGTGCCAGCAGTAACAGGGACCCGTCGGGCTACACCTTC
.	.	TRBV20-1	TRBJ1-2	CSASAAVPVYGYTF	TGCAGTGCTAGTGCCGCAGTCCCCGTCTATGGCTACACCTTC
.	.	TRBV5-1	TRBJ2-1	CASSTAVGGNEQFF	TGCGCCAGCAGCACGGCGGTAGGGGGAAATGAGCAGTTCTTC
TRBD1	.	TRBV10-3	TRBJ2-7	CASRTGGYEQYF	TGTGCCTCCAGGACAGGGGGCTACGAGCAGTACTTC
TRBD1	.	TRBV10-3	TRBJ2-1	CAISGTGGNEQFF	TGTGCCATCAGTGGGACAGGGGGCAATGAGCAGTTCTTC
.	.	TRBV5-6	TRBJ1-6	CASSLGENNSPLHF	TGTGCCAGCAGCCTCGGGGAGAATAATTCACCCCTCCACTTT
.	.	TRBV19	TRBJ2-3	CASISDRDTQYF	TGTGCCAGTATTTCAGACAGAGATACGCAGTATTTT
.	.	TRBV19	TRBJ1-3	CASRIREVSGNTIYF	TGTGCCAGTAGGATCAGGGAAGTCTCTGGAAACACCATATATTTT
.	.	TRBV11-2	TRBJ1-3	CASSLAYSGNTIYF	TGTGCCAGCAGCTTAGCGTACTCTGGAAACACCATATATTTT
TRBD1	.	TRBV30	TRBJ2-7	CAITDLDRSYEQYF	TGTGCCATAACAGACCTGGACAGGTCCTACGAGCAGTACTTC
.	.	TRBV7-9	TRBJ1-4	CASSPAGEKLFF	TGTGCCAGCAGCCCCGCGGGGGAAAAACTGTTTTTT
TRBD1	.	TRBV9	TRBJ1-3	CASSLLGTDFGNTIYF	TGTGCCAGCAGCCTACTCGGGACAGATTTCGGAAACACCATATATTTT